This T cell receptor (beta chain) was sequenced during a study of T-cell reconstitution after alpha-beta-depleted transplantation in children. The germline gives CDR1 SGDLS, CDR2 YYNGEE. The CDR3 loop spans 15 amino acids. Trimming removed 4 bases from V and 7 bases from J, with 18 bases in between. The TCRbeta library incorporated unique molecular identifiers. One entry per CDR3 protein, called by TCRdb with MiXCR from the PCR reads. The repertoire holds 90,000 to 100,000 distinct CDR3 sequences, with 23% as singletons. Notes on this clonotype: The antigen is unknown.

Regarding the study as a whole: It was reported that alpha-beta T cells came from several hundred expanded graft clones (about two months after transplant).

The J gene is TRBJ2-1, the V gene TRBV9; a weak D match, TRBD2 (6 bases). This TCR came from a boy aged 2 to 10 with acute lymphoblastic leukemia, due to receive a stem cell transplant. This specimen was PBMCs, taken before TCRalphabeta/CD19-depleted stem cell transplant. Here the CDR3 DNA reads TGTGCCAGCAGCTCAAGGGCTAGCGAGGCAAATGAGCAGTTCTTC. The encoded protein is CASSSRASEANEQFF.